This TCR beta chain was documented in a study of blood T cell repertoires in COVID-19. Study-level information: From T cells, B-cell-depleted T cells, or PBMCs came the material, which was cDNA or gDNA.

Original processing methods: Reference gene primer amplification yielded estimated nucleated cell counts. Profiled with immunoSEQ multiplex PCR; TCRdb holds only in-frame clones, not every one. V and J calls and clone size are those listed in that table; D and trimming were worked out from the DNA. Altogether under 75,000 clones are present, approximately 86% being singletons, with the ten largest covering around 20%. Germline V gene lookup returns CDR1 SGHDN and CDR2 FVKESK. This CDR3 region has 16 residues. V shed 2 bases, J shed 2 bases, and the junction held 7 bases outside the gene matches. The J gene is TRBJ2-3, the V gene TRBV14; 7 nucleotides match TRBD2. This receptor was taken from a woman at least 80 years old with active COVID-19. The sample consisted of peripheral blood. The CDR3 is CASSQHRGVNTDTQYF. In DNA form, the CDR3 reads TGTGCCAGCAGCCAACACCGGGGGGTAAACACAGATACGCAGTATTTT. Supplemented by reference TRBV14 and TRBJ2-3, the full variable domain reads EAGVTQFPSHSVIEKGQTVTLRCDPISGHDNLYWYRRVMGKEIKFLLHFVKESKQDESGMPNNRFLAERTGGTYSTLKVQPAELEDSGVYFCASSQHRGVNTDTQYFGPGTRLTVL.